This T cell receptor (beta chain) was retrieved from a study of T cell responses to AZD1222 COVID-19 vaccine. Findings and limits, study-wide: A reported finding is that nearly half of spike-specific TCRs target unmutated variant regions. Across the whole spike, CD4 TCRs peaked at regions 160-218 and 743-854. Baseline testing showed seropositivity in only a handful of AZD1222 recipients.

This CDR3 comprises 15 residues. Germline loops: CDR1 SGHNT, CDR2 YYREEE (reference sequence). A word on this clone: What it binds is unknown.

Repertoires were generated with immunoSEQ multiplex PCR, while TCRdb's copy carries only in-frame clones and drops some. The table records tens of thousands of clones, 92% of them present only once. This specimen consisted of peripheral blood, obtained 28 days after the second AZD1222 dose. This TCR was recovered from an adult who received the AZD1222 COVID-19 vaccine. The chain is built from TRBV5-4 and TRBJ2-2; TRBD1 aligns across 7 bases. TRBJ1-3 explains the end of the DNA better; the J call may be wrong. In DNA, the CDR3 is TGTGCCAGCAGTCCAGAGGGGGCATTTGGAAACACCATATATTTT. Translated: CASSPEGAFGNTIYF.